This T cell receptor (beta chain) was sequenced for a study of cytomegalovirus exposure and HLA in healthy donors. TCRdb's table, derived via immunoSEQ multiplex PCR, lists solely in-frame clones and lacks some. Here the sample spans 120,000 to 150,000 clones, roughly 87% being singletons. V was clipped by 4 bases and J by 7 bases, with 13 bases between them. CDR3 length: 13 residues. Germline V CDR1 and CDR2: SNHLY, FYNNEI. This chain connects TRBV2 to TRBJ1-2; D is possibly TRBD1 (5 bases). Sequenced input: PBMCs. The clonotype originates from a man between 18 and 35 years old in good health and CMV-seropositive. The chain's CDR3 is CASSGQGFPGYTF. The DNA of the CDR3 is TGTGCCAGCAGTGGTCAGGGTTTCCCTGGCTACACCTTC. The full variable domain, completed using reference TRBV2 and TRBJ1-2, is EPEVTQTPSHQVTQMGQEVILRCVPISNHLYFYWYRQILGQKVEFLVSFYNNEISEKSEIFDDQFSVERPDGSNFTLKIRSTKLEDSAMYFCASSGQGFPGYTFGSGTRLTVV.